Listed here is a single TCR beta chain. The table lists this clonotype with many counts. The clone's antigen remains unknown. Base-call qualities are not available, and no considerably larger clone is one nucleotide away. Receptor libraries were prepared by 5' RACE. The ligated cDNA was amplified by four rounds of PCR, in which nested alpha and beta constant region primers were used together with the SP2 primer. For the blood and skin samples, TCR RNA was reverse transcribed with SuperScript IV using primers for the alpha and beta constant regions. An oligonucleotide carrying the Illumina SP2 primer and a UMI was ligated to the cDNA 3' end using T4 RNA ligase 1. The 12-nucleotide UMI consisted of two random hexamers with an eight-base spacer between the hexamers to prevent hairpin formation. From the second PCR onward, the TCR alpha and beta chain libraries were handled separately, and dual indexing was used for multiplexing. After pooling, the indexed libraries were analyzed by capillary electrophoresis and sequenced on either an Illumina MiSeq or NextSeq. To boost base diversity and improve cluster recognition, PhiX DNA at 5-7% was spiked into the libraries. The authors' pipeline ran thus. Demultiplexor took UMIs from read 2, joined the UMIs to the TCR sequence from read 1, and separated reads according to sample indices. Decombinator identified V and J genes and V-J junctions and gave each TCR a five-part identifier that included V and J deletions. Collapsinator used UMIs to correct sequencing errors and PCR amplification heterogeneity, producing a UMI-based abundance for each TCR. CDR3Translator turned identifiers into nucleotide sequence, translated the nucleotide sequence into amino acids, and pulled out CDR3 regions based on terminal motifs. Error-corrected alpha and beta TCR counts from blood and skin were compared after normalization to input RNA amount. The raw public data were reprocessed by TCRdb itself: fastp quality trimming at Q25, MiXCR clonotype calling, in-frame beta chains only. Records with the same CDR3 protein are collapsed into one entry carrying the most frequent genes and DNA. V and J calls and clone size were set by TCRdb, not the authors. This sample is represented by around 56,000 distinct CDR3 sequences; around 8% of them were singletons. The top ten clones comprise roughly 9.8% of the sample.

The data were taken from a study of naive and memory T cell subsets (dated by TCRdb to about 2017). Regarding the complete study: According to the figure summarizing the samples, there were around ten blood donors, 7 tuberculin skin test biopsies and 3 saline control biopsies. PCR2 was typically run as a SYBR Green qPCR and stopped at a set threshold, although low-input samples could use end-point PCR of about 6 cycles instead. The investigation overall reported the following: The RNA-based method was acknowledged as potentially sensitive to TCR transcript changes with T cell activation and differentiation.

The CDR3, from cysteine to phenylalanine, totals 12 residues. This entry keeps only the CDR3 DNA: 36 bases, framed from base 1. The V and J ends are trimmed by 0 bases and 5 bases, leaving 5 bases between them. From a lookup of the germline V gene, CDR1 and CDR2 are SGHRS and YFSETQ. The study reported a robust and sensitive protocol to amplify, sequence and analyze TCRs, based on 3' ligation of a UMI-containing oligonucleotide to TCR cDNA. Whole blood analysis involved drawing roughly 2.6 ml of peripheral blood from adult healthy volunteers into Tempus tubes and then extracting RNA following the manufacturer's instructions. Before reverse transcription, total RNA that had not been cell sorted was treated with RQ1 DNase, with a target input of roughly 1 to 1,100 ng. Skin biopsy and whole blood libraries were made to test pipeline robustness in samples where T cells form a minority population.

The clonotype was recovered from a female donor in good health. The chain links TRBV5-1 with TRBJ2-5; the D segment cannot be called with confidence. The nucleotide sequence reads TGCGCCAGCAGCTTGGTTGGGGAGACCCAGTACTTC. Its amino acids are CASSLVGETQYF.